This T cell receptor beta chain was profiled in a study of radiation and T cells in renal cell carcinoma. Study background: Nephrectomy followed 15 Gy stereotactic body radiation by 4 weeks. Points from the study as a whole: From baseline, blood top tumor clonotypes peaked at 2 weeks post-radiation. Baseline intratumoral clonotype presence is unknown without pretreatment biopsies.

The sample's time point: blood 2 weeks post-SBRT. The treatment denotes: 15 Gy SBRT to primary tumor, nephrectomy 4 weeks later. Serial blood draws occurred at baseline and 2 and 4 weeks post-SBRT. Worth noting for this clone: Its matching antigen is unknown.

Clones were sequenced by immunoSEQ multiplex PCR, and TCRdb holds only the in-frame ones, with some missing. The table shows 95,000 to 150,000 clones, with roughly four fifths occurring only once. This CDR3 contains 15 residues. The germline CDR1 and CDR2 sequences are SGHNT and YYREEE (reference sequence). V was pared by 4 bases and J by 3 bases, with 5 bases of the junction left unmatched. The clonotype originates from a man aged 50-59 years with renal cell carcinoma. The rearrangement joins TRBV5-4 to TRBJ1-1, with 11 bases fitting TRBD1. This specimen consisted of blood, obtained from a patient whose treatment included radiotherapy and nephrectomy. The CDR3 DNA reads TGTGCCAGCAGCGGAGCGGACAGGGGGCACACTGAAGCTTTCTTT. Translating it yields CASSGADRGHTEAFF.